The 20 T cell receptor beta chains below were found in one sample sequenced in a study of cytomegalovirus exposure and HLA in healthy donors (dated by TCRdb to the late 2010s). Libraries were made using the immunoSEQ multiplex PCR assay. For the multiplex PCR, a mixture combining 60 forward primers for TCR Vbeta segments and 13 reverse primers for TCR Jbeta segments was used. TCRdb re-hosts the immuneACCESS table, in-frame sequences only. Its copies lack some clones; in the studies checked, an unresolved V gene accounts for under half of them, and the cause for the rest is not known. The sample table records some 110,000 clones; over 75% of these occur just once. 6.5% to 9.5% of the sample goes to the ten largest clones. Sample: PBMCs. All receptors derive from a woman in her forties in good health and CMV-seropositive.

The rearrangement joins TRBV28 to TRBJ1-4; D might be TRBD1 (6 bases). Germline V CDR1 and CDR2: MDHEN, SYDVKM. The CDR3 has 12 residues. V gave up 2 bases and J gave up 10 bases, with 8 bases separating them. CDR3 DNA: TGTGCCAGCAGTTTACAACAGGGAAAACTGTTTTTT. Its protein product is CASSLQQGKLFF.

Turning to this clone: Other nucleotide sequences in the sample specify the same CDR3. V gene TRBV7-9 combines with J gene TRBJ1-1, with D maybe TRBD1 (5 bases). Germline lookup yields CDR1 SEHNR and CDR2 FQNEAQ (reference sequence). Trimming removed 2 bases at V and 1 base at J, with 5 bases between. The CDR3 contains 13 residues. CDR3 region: CASSLQGNTEAFF. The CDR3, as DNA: TGTGCCAGCAGCTTACAGGGGAACACTGAAGCTTTCTTT.

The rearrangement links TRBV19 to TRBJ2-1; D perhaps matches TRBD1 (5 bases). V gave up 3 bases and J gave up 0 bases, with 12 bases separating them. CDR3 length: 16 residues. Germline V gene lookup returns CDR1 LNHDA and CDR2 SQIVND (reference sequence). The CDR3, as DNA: TGTGCCAGTAGTATCCAGGGATGGGGCTCCTACAATGAGCAGTTCTTC. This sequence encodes CASSIQGWGSYNEQFF.

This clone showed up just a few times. The chain's CDR3 is CASSLYRGRSFLMNTEAFF. CDR3 DNA: TGTGCCAGCAGCTTGTACAGGGGGCGTTCTTTTTTAATGAACACTGAAGCTTTCTTT. The V and J genes are TRBV5-6 and TRBJ1-1; 9 bases map to TRBD1. The ends lost 1 base at V and 0 bases at J; junction bases unmatched: 13. Germline V gene sequence: CDR1 SGHDT, CDR2 YYEEEE. CDR3 length: 19 residues.

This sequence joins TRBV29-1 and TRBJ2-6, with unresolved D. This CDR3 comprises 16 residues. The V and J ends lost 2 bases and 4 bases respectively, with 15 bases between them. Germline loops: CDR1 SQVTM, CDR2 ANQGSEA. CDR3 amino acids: CSVESGYDLGANVLTF. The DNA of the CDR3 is TGCAGCGTTGAATCCGGGTACGACTTGGGGGCCAACGTCCTGACTTTC.

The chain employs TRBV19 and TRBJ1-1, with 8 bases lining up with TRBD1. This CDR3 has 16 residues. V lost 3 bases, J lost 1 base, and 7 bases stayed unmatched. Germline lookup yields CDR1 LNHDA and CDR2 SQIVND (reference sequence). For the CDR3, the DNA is TGTGCCAGTAGTATGGCCTGGGGGACAGGGAACACTGAAGCTTTCTTT. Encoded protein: CASSMAWGTGNTEAFF.

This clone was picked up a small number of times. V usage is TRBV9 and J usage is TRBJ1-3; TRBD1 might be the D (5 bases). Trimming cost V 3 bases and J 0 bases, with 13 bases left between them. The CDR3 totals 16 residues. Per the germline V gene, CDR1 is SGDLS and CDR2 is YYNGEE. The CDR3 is CASSESTGASGNTIYF. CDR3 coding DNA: TGTGCCAGCAGCGAAAGCACAGGCGCCTCTGGAAACACCATATATTTT.

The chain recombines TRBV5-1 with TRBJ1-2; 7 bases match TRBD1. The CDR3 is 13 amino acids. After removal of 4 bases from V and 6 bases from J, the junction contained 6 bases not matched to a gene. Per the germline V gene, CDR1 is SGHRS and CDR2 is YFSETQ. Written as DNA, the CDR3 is TGCGCCAGCAGCCAAGACAGGGCGGATGGCTACACCTTC. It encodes CASSQDRADGYTF.

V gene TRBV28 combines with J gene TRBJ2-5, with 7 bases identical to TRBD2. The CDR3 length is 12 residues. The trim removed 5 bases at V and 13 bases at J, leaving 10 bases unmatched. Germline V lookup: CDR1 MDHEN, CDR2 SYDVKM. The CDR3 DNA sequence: TGTGCCAGCAGTCTTGTGGGGGGACTACCGTACTTC. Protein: CASSLVGGLPYF.

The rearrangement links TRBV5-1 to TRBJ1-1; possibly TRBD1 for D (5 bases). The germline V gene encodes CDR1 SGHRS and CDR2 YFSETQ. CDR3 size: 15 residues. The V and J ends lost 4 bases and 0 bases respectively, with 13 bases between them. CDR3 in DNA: TGCGCCAGCAGCCTGTTTGACAGACTGAACACTGAAGCTTTCTTT. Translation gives CASSLFDRLNTEAFF.

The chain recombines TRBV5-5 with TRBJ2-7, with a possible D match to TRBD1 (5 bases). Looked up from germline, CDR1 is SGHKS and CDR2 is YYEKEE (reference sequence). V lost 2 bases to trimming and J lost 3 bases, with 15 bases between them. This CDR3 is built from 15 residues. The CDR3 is CASSFGARNIYEQYF. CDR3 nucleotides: TGTGCCAGCAGCTTTGGGGCACGGAACATCTACGAGCAGTACTTC.

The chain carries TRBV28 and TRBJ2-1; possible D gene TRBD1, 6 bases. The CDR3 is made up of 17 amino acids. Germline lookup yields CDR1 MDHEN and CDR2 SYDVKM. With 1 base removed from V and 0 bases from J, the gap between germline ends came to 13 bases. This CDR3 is CASSLLDRLSSYNEQFF. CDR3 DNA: TGTGCCAGCAGTTTATTGGACAGACTAAGCTCCTACAATGAGCAGTTCTTC.

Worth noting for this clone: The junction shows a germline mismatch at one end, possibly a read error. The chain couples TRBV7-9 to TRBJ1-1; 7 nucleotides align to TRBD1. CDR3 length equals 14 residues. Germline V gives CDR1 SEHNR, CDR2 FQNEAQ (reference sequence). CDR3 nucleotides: TGTACCAGCAGCTTAAGTCTGACAGGGCATGAAGCTTTCTTT. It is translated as CTSSLSLTGHEAFF.

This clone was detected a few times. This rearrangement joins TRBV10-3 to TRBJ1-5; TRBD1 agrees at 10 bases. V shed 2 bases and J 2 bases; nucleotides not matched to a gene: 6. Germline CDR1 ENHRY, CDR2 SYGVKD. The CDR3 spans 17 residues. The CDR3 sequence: CAISETWDRGGNQPQHF. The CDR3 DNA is TGTGCCATCAGTGAGACGTGGGACAGGGGAGGCAATCAGCCCCAGCATTTT.

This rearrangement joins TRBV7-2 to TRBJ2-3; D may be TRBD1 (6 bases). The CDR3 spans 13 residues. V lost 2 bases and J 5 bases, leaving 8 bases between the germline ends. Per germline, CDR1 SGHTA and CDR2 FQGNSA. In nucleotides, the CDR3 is TGTGCCAGCAGCTTACAGGGGCTAGATACGCAGTATTTT. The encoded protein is CASSLQGLDTQYF.

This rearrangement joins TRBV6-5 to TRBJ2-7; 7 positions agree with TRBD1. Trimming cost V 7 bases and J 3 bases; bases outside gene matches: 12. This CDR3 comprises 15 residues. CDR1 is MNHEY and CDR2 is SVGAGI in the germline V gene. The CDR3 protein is CASKSEGQVNYEQYF. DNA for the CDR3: TGTGCCAGCAAATCGGAAGGACAGGTCAACTACGAGCAGTACTTC.

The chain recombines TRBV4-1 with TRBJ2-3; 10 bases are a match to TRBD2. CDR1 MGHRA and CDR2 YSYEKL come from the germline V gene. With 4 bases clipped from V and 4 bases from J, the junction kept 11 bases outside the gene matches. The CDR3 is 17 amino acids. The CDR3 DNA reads TGCGCCAGCAGCCGGGTCGTCCAGCGGGAGGGAGCAGATACGCAGTATTTT. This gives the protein CASSRVVQREGADTQYF.

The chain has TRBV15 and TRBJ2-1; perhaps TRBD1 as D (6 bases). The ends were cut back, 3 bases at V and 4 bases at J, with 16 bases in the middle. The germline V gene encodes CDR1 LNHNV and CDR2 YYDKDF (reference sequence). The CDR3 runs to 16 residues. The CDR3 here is CATSSIHGTPYNEQFF. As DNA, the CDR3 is TGTGCCACCAGCAGCATTCACGGGACACCATACAATGAGCAGTTCTTC.

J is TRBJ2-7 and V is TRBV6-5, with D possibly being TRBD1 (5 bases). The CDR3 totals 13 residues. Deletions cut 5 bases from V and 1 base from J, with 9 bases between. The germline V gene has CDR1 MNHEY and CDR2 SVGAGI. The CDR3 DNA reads TGTGCCAGCAGTCCAAAGGGGTCCTACGAGCAGTACTTC. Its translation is CASSPKGSYEQYF.

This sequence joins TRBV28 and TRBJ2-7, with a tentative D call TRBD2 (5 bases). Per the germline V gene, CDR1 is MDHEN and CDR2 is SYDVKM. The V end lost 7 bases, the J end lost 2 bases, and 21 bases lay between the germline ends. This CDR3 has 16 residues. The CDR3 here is CASTPAGIALTYEQYF. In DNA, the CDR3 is TGTGCCAGCACCCCAGCCGGGATAGCCTTAACCTACGAGCAGTACTTC.